The clone carrying this T cell receptor beta chain has a count of ten or more. This entry is derived from a study of CD8 T cells in ankylosing spondylitis. TCRdb analysed the 5' RACE reads with MiXCR anew, one entry per CDR3 protein. The data show about 130,000 distinct CDR3 sequences, roughly 13% seen once. Trimming removed 3 bases from V and 4 bases from J, with 9 bases in between. Germline assignment: CDR1 MDHEN and CDR2 SYDVKM. The CDR3 contains 13 residues. The source material was blood, either unsorted or a sorted T cell fraction (not recorded which). This receptor was taken from a female donor with ankylosing spondylitis or in good health (not recorded which). The rearrangement joins TRBV28 to TRBJ2-5; D call uncertain. The CDR3 loop is CASSFSFGETQYF. CDR3 nucleotides: TGTGCCAGCAGTTTTTCGTTTGGAGAGACCCAGTACTTC.